Listed here are 2 T cell receptor beta chains from one sample, sequenced in a study of CD8+CD57+ T cells in acquired aplastic anemia. For CDR3 and TCR beta VDJ profiling, genomic DNA was the template used. Via MiXCR, TCRdb re-called the reads, giving one row per CDR3 protein. The sample yields some 190,000 distinct CDR3 sequences, 45% to 50% seen once. The sequenced sample consisted of sorted CD4+, CD8+, or CD8+CD57+ T cells (not recorded which) from PBMCs. Receptors originate from a human donor in good health.

The chain uses TRBV7-9 and TRBJ1-6; perhaps TRBD1 as D (5 bases). The CDR3 extends over 15 amino acids. Germline V gene lookup returns CDR1 SEHNR and CDR2 FQNEAQ (reference sequence). V was cut by 3 bases and J by 9 bases, with 15 bases left in between. CDR3 in DNA: TGTGCCAGCAGCTTTGCCAGGGACGAAGGTTCACCCCTCCACTTT. Translated, it gives CASSFARDEGSPLHF.

This clonotype was seen many times. The chain recombines TRBV2 with TRBJ2-3; TRBD2 agrees at 8 bases. With 6 bases clipped from V and 5 bases from J, the junction kept 7 bases outside the gene matches. The length of the CDR3 is 14 residues. The germline CDR1 and CDR2 sequences are SNHLY and FYNNEI. CDR3 residues: CASSGTSSGDTQYF. The CDR3 DNA reads TGTGCCAGCAGCGGGACTAGTTCAGGAGATACGCAGTATTTT.